The clone carrying this T cell receptor (beta chain) was counted ten times or more. Alongside a J-beta primer mix, a sample-barcoded 5' primer served in a second PCR lasting roughly 7 to 12 cycles. Each CDR3 protein gets one entry after TCRdb re-called the 5' RACE reads with MiXCR. The sample has roughly 680,000 distinct CDR3 sequences, roughly 20% seen once. Trimming removed 0 bases at V and 3 bases at J, with 3 bases between. The CDR3 is 12 amino acids. The germline V gene has CDR1 LGHDT and CDR2 YNNKEL (reference sequence). Donation came from healthy Caucasian individuals in Russia who were aged 6 to 90. Total RNA was extracted at no less than 5.5 micrograms per sample. The sample is drawn from a study of blood T cells in healthy people across ages.

This receptor was taken from a man aged 65-85 years in good health. Sequenced input: blood. J is TRBJ2-7 and V is TRBV3-1; D call uncertain. CDR3 nucleotide sequence: TGTGCCAGCAGCCAAGACGGCTACGAGCAGTACTTC. Protein product: CASSQDGYEQYF.